Listed below are T cell receptor beta chains from one sample, sequenced in a study of shared clonotypes between healthy human individuals. TCRdb's copy holds only in-frame clones and misses some; the assay was immunoSEQ multiplex PCR. The sample lists hundreds of thousands of clones, around 96% occurring once. The sequenced material came from naive CD8+ T cells sorted from blood. Receptor source: a woman in her twenties or thirties in good health. Each CDR3 is given with its conserved first and last residue. The D gene is left open where the match is weak. Only some rows state a clone size, as once, few, many or a class for expanded clones.

v_gene	d_gene	abundance	j_gene	CDR3nt	CDR3aa
TRBV27	TRBD2	.	TRBJ2-7	TGTGCCAGCAATAGGGAGGGTATAAGCCTCAACGGTCCCTACGAGCAGTACTTC	CASNREGISLNGPYEQYF
TRBV25-1	.	.	TRBJ2-5	TGTGCCAGCAGCCCCTCGGGGGCTCTCCCCTATCAAGAGACCCAGTACTTC	CASSPSGALPYQETQYF
TRBV6-1	.	.	TRBJ2-3	TGTGCCAGCAGTTTGATAGCAACAGATACGCAGTATTTT	CASSLIATDTQYF
TRBV7-3	.	.	TRBJ2-1	TGTGCCAGCAGCTCCCTCGGGGGAAGGACAAGGCAGAATGAGCAGTTCTTC	CASSSLGGRTRQNEQFF
TRBV27	.	.	TRBJ2-6	TGTGCCAGCAGTTTTTCCGGGGCCAACGTCCTGACTTTC	CASSFSGANVLTF
TRBV4-2	.	.	TRBJ1-6	TGTGCCAGCAGCCCCACGGCAGGGGTCTATAATTCACCCCTCCACTTT	CASSPTAGVYNSPLHF
TRBV5-1	TRBD1	.	TRBJ1-3	TGCGCCAGCAGCCCAAGGACAGGTTATAACTCTGGAAACACCATATATTTT	CASSPRTGYNSGNTIYF
TRBV7-8	.	.	TRBJ2-3	TGTGCCAGCAGCTTCGGGCCGCCGACGCGTTCAGATACGCAGTATTTT	CASSFGPPTRSDTQYF
TRBV7-9	.	.	TRBJ2-7	TGTGCCAGCAGCTTCGGGTCCTACGAGCAGTACTTC	CASSFGSYEQYF
TRBV28	.	.	TRBJ1-5	TGTGCCAGCAGGTTAGGCCCTTATAGCAATCAGCCCCAGCATTTT	CASRLGPYSNQPQHF
TRBV21-1	.	.	TRBJ1-3	TGTGCCAGCAGCGAATCGGGACAGGGGGCGTCTGGAAACACCATATATTTT	CASSESGQGASGNTIYF
TRBV4-2	TRBD2	.	TRBJ2-7	TGTGCCAGCAGCCAAGGGATAGCGGGAGGGCAGGATCACTACGAGCAGTACTTC	CASSQGIAGGQDHYEQYF
TRBV27	TRBD2	.	TRBJ2-7	TGTGCCAGCAGTGTGCCAGCGGGAGACGAGCAGTACTTC	CASSVPAGDEQYF
TRBV27	.	.	TRBJ2-1	TGTGCCAGCAGCCCCGGCGCAGGGGCAAATGAGCAGTTCTTC	CASSPGAGANEQFF
TRBV28	TRBD2	.	TRBJ2-1	TGTGCCAGCAGTCCATGGACTAGCGGGACCCATGAGCAGTTCTTC	CASSPWTSGTHEQFF
TRBV5-8	.	once	TRBJ2-7	TGTGCCAGCAGCCTCAGCTACAGCTCCTACGAGCAGTACTTC	CASSLSYSSYEQYF
TRBV9	.	.	TRBJ1-1	TGTGCCAGCAGCCCGGCGGGGGCGTTCACTGAAGCTTTCTTT	CASSPAGAFTEAFF
TRBV19	.	once	TRBJ2-7	TGTGCCAGTAGGGTCGAAGCGGGCCTTACCTACGAGCAGTACTTC	CASRVEAGLTYEQYF